The 31 T cell receptor beta chains presented below share a single source sample, sequenced in a study of blood T cells in healthy people across ages. Together with a sample-barcoded 5' primer, a J-beta primer mix was included in a second PCR lasting roughly 6 to 12 cycles. MiXCR was run by TCRdb on the 5' RACE reads, yielding one entry per CDR3 protein. The sample carries roughly 1,500,000 distinct CDR3 sequences, about 32% recorded once. The specimen was blood. The receptors here all came from a young woman in good health.

This clonotype turned up a few times. The chain is built from TRBV15 and TRBJ2-7; unclear D gene. The CDR3 length is 15 residues. V was shortened by 0 bases and J by 2 bases, with 11 bases between the two germline ends. Germline CDR1 reads LNHNV; CDR2 reads YYDKDF (reference sequence). CDR3 region: CATSREYWAAYEQYF. Here the CDR3 DNA reads TGTGCCACCAGCAGAGAATATTGGGCGGCCTACGAGCAGTACTTC. The full variable domain, with the rest looked up from reference TRBV15 and TRBJ2-7, is DAMVIQNPRYQVTQFGKPVTLSCSQTLNHNVMYWYQQKSSQAPKLLFHYYDKDFNNEADTPDNFQSRRPNTSFCFLDIRSPGLGDTAMYLCATSREYWAAYEQYFGPGTRLTVT.

As concerns this clonotype: A much larger clone lies one base from this, so it may be a read error. This chain connects TRBV10-3 to TRBJ2-1; TRBD1 is a possible D gene (5 bases). The germline V gene has CDR1 ENHRY and CDR2 SYGVKD. The CDR3 runs 16 residues. CDR3 bases: TGTGCCATCAGTGACCCTAAAGTTAGACAGCTCAATGGGCAGTTCTTC. As protein: CAISDPKVRQLNGQFF.

This clonotype occurred many times. This sequence joins TRBV11-2 and TRBJ2-7; D might be TRBD1 or TRBD2, each matching 6 bases. From germline, CDR1 is SGHAT and CDR2 FQNNGV. V was cut by 5 bases and J by 5 bases, with 16 bases left in between. This CDR3 is 14 amino acids long. CDR3 bases: TGTGCCAGCAGCCAGGTTTGGGGGGCTAACGAGCAGTACTTC. The encoded protein is CASSQVWGANEQYF. Complete variable domain (other parts from reference TRBV11-2 and TRBJ2-7): EAGVAQSPRYKIIEKRQSVAFWCNPISGHATLYWYQQILGQGPKLLIQFQNNGVVDDSQLPKDRFSAERLKGVDSTLKIQPAKLEDSAVYLCASSQVWGANEQYFGPGTRLTVT.

The chain joins TRBV30 to TRBJ2-3; D possibly corresponds to TRBD2 (5 bases). V shed 4 bases and J shed 2 bases, with 13 bases lying between them. The germline gives CDR1 GTSNPN, CDR2 SVGIG (reference sequence). This CDR3 is built from 14 residues. CDR3 in DNA: TGTGCCTGGATCCGCGGGCTGGACACAGATACGCAGTATTTT. Its protein product is CAWIRGLDTDTQYF.

This clonotype was counted only a few times. V usage is TRBV7-3 and J usage is TRBJ2-3; D is perhaps TRBD1 (5 bases). Germline loops: CDR1 SGHTA, CDR2 FQGTGA. V was trimmed by 4 bases and J by 4 bases, leaving 18 bases between them. CDR3 length equals 16 residues. The CDR3 nucleotides are TGTGCCAGCAGCTCGACAGTACCCAGCCGGGCAGATACGCAGTATTTT. It is translated as CASSSTVPSRADTQYF.

CDR3 in DNA: TGCGCCAGCAGCCAAAGTGACCCGGACAGGGGTAACTACGAGCAGTACTTC. It encodes CASSQSDPDRGNYEQYF. This rearrangement joins TRBV4-1 to TRBJ2-7; 9 positions match TRBD1. CDR1 and CDR2 from the germline V gene are MGHRA and YSYEKL. The CDR3 runs to 17 residues. V lost 2 bases and J lost 3; bases outside the gene matches: 11.

This clonotype was detected a few times. The V gene is TRBV9, the J gene TRBJ2-2; D remains ambiguous. CDR3 size: 16 residues. The germline CDR1 and CDR2 sequences are SGDLS and YYNGEE. The V gene lost 0 bases and the J gene lost 5 bases, with 14 bases spanning the gap. The CDR3 DNA is TGTGCCAGCAGCGTAGGGGCCGGTCAGAGTACCGGGGAGCTGTTTTTT. Its translation is CASSVGAGQSTGELFF.

This clonotype was counted a few times. The V call is TRBV4-1, the J call TRBJ2-1; TRBD2 aligns across 12 bases. Germline V gene lookup returns CDR1 MGHRA and CDR2 YSYEKL. The J segment lost 13 bases and the V segment lost 5 bases, leaving 12 bases of the junction unmatched. The CDR3 has 15 residues. CDR3: CASSWNPSGGADQFF. The DNA for the CDR3 is TGCGCCAGCAGCTGGAACCCTAGCGGGGGGGCCGATCAGTTCTTC.

The rearrangement joins TRBV30 to TRBJ2-5, with D uncertain. Trimming left V 5 bases short and J 5 bases short, with 12 bases between. CDR1 GTSNPN and CDR2 SVGIG come from the germline V gene (reference sequence). The CDR3 is 12 amino acids. CDR3 bases: TGTGCCTGGGCCAAACCTGCGGAGACCCAGTACTTC. It yields the protein CAWAKPAETQYF.

Points on this clonotype: A read error may be the cause here, since a much bigger clone is one base away. The rearrangement uses TRBV7-9 and TRBJ2-5; 8 bases are shared with TRBD1. Looked up from germline, CDR1 is SEHNR and CDR2 is FQNEAQ (reference sequence). The length of the CDR3 is 13 residues. As DNA, the CDR3 is TGTGCCGGCAGCCCAGGGGGCGCGGAGACCCAGTACTTC. Protein: CAGSPGGAETQYF.

The V and J genes are TRBV2 and TRBJ1-4, with a possible D match to TRBD1 (5 bases). Germline V gives CDR1 SNHLY, CDR2 FYNNEI. V was pared by 6 bases and J by 6 bases, with 20 bases between. The CDR3 consists of 16 residues. CDR3 sequence reads: CASRKGQSGGDEKLFF. Here the CDR3 DNA reads TGTGCCAGCAGGAAAGGGCAGTCTGGGGGAGATGAAAAACTGTTTTTT.

V and J are TRBV20-1 and TRBJ1-2; perhaps TRBD1 as D (5 bases). Germline V gives CDR1 DFQATT, CDR2 SNEGSKA (reference sequence). The CDR3 length is 14 residues. V was cut by 6 bases and J by 5 bases, with 19 bases left in between. The CDR3 region is CSAPGTAPGYGYTF. In DNA, the CDR3 is TGCAGTGCCCCCGGGACGGCACCGGGGTATGGCTACACCTTC.

This clonotype was detected a few times. V gene TRBV10-1 combines with J gene TRBJ2-7; possible D gene TRBD1, 7 bases. The CDR3 length is 13 residues. V shed 2 bases and J shed 6 bases, with 11 bases lying between them. The germline V gene encodes CDR1 WNHNN and CDR2 SYGVQD (reference sequence). The DNA for the CDR3 is TGCGCCAGCAGTGAGGCGGGACAGACCGAGCAGTACTTC. This gives the protein CASSEAGQTEQYF.

This chain connects TRBV7-2 to TRBJ2-3; 13 bases agree with TRBD2. With 9 bases clipped from V and 6 bases from J, the junction kept 12 bases outside the gene matches. Germline V gives CDR1 SGHTA, CDR2 FQGNSA. The CDR3 runs to 16 residues. In nucleotides, the CDR3 is TGTGCCAGTGATACTAGCGGGAGGGCCGTTCTGGATACGCAGTATTTT. Translating gives CASDTSGRAVLDTQYF. The whole variable domain, remainder taken from reference TRBV7-2 and TRBJ2-3, is GAGVSQSPSNKVTEKGKDVELRCDPISGHTALYWYRQSLGQGLEFLIYFQGNSAPDKSGLPSDRFSAERTGGSVSTLTIQRTQQEDSAVYLCASDTSGRAVLDTQYFGPGTRLTVL.

This clonotype was picked up many times. The chain recombines TRBV12-3 or TRBV12-4 with TRBJ1-5; no definite D call. The CDR3 runs 12 residues. Trimming took 6 bases from V and 4 from J, leaving 7 bases between them. CDR3 in DNA: TGTGCCAGCAGCTTTTATAATCAGCCCCAGCATTTT. This translates into CASSFYNQPQHF.

This clonotype has just a few counts. The genes are TRBV15 and TRBJ2-3; no clear D gene. Germline V gene sequence: CDR1 LNHNV, CDR2 YYDKDF (reference sequence). V was pared by 1 base and J by 2 bases, with 7 bases between. The CDR3 extends over 14 amino acids. CDR3 loop: CATSRVGYTDTQYF. CDR3 in DNA: TGTGCCACCAGCAGAGTCGGTTACACAGATACGCAGTATTTT. The full variable domain, its missing parts supplied by reference TRBV15 and TRBJ2-3, is DAMVIQNPRYQVTQFGKPVTLSCSQTLNHNVMYWYQQKSSQAPKLLFHYYDKDFNNEADTPDNFQSRRPNTSFCFLDIRSPGLGDTAMYLCATSRVGYTDTQYFGPGTRLTVL.

The chain joins TRBV29-1 to TRBJ2-2; TRBD1 agrees at 8 bases. The CDR3 is made up of 14 amino acids. CDR1 and CDR2 from the germline V gene are SQVTM and ANQGSEA. After removal of 3 bases from V and 4 bases from J, the junction contained 4 bases not matched to a gene. The CDR3 sequence: CSVDRGRGTGELFF. In DNA, the CDR3 is TGCAGCGTTGACAGGGGGCGAGGCACCGGGGAGCTGTTTTTT.

The rearrangement joins TRBV6-1 to TRBJ2-3; TRBD1 might be the D (6 bases). Germline V gene sequence: CDR1 MNHNS, CDR2 SASEGT. V gave up 5 bases and J gave up 4 bases, with 16 bases separating them. The CDR3 is 15 amino acids. The CDR3 loop is CASSYPSGGSDTQYF. The CDR3 bases are TGTGCCAGCAGTTATCCCTCTGGGGGCTCAGATACGCAGTATTTT.

This clonotype was observed many times. The chain uses TRBV27 and TRBJ2-5; a possible D gene is TRBD2 (6 bases). V gave up 6 bases and J gave up 5 bases, with 13 bases separating them. The CDR3 sequence is 13 residues long. Germline V lookup: CDR1 MNHEY, CDR2 SMNVEV (reference sequence). CDR3 sequence reads: CASSVAERETQYF. CDR3 sequence (DNA): TGTGCCAGCAGCGTAGCGGAACGGGAGACCCAGTACTTC.

V usage is TRBV4-1 and J usage is TRBJ1-1, with D possibly TRBD1 on 5 matching bases. This CDR3 is built from 16 residues. The V and J ends lost 0 bases and 0 bases respectively, with 11 bases between them. From germline, CDR1 is MGHRA and CDR2 YSYEKL. This CDR3 is CASSQDGGILNTEAFF. The CDR3 coding sequence is TGCGCCAGCAGCCAAGATGGGGGGATTTTGAACACTGAAGCTTTCTTT.

This clonotype occurred a few times. The chain links TRBV4-2 to TRBJ1-1; 7 bases align to TRBD1. This CDR3 comprises 15 residues. The V and J ends lost 3 bases and 0 bases, in that order; junction bases with no gene match: 4. From germline, CDR1 is LGHNA and CDR2 YNFKEQ. The DNA of the CDR3 is TGTGCCAGCAGCCAGTCGGACAGGCTGAACACTGAAGCTTTCTTT. It yields the protein CASSQSDRLNTEAFF.

This chain joins TRBV4-1 and TRBJ2-5; TRBD1 agrees at 9 bases. The DNA end favors TRBJ2-7, so the J call may be wrong. Germline-derived CDR1 and CDR2 are MGHRA and YSYEKL. CDR3 length equals 18 residues. In DNA form, the CDR3 reads TGCGCCAGCAGCCTACAGGGGACAGGGAGGTTTAAGGCCTACGAGCAGTACTTC. Amino acids: CASSLQGTGRFKAYEQYF.

This clonotype was seen repeatedly, ten times or more. V is TRBV3-1 and J is TRBJ2-5; D not certain. The CDR3 covers 13 residues. Germline V gene sequence: CDR1 LGHDT, CDR2 YNNKEL (reference sequence). Trimming removed 3 bases at V and 5 bases at J, with 10 bases between. The CDR3 sequence: CASSQDRRETQYF. The CDR3, as DNA: TGTGCCAGCAGCCAGGATCGTAGGGAGACCCAGTACTTC.

The V gene is TRBV9, the J gene TRBJ1-2; the D is unclear. Trimming left V 3 bases short and J 3 bases short, with 9 bases between. The CDR3 is 13 amino acids. The germline V gene has CDR1 SGDLS and CDR2 YYNGEE. CDR3 sequence (DNA): TGTGCCAGCAGCGGACGTACGGACTATGGCTACACCTTC. Translated: CASSGRTDYGYTF.

In this sample, this clonotype turned up a few times. The chain combines TRBV9 with TRBJ2-3; D is possibly TRBD2 (6 bases). The CDR3 has 16 amino acids. Germline V CDR1 and CDR2: SGDLS, YYNGEE. V gave up 0 bases and J gave up 2 bases, with 13 bases separating them. The CDR3: CASSVVGGLHTDTQYF. CDR3 nucleotides: TGTGCCAGCAGCGTAGTGGGAGGACTTCACACAGATACGCAGTATTTT.

This clonotype was detected only a few times. The CDR3 sequence: CASSYTRDNSKETQYF. The CDR3, as DNA: TGTGCCAGCAGTTACACCCGGGACAACTCAAAAGAGACCCAGTACTTC. The chain employs TRBV6-5 and TRBJ2-5; perhaps TRBD1 as D (6 bases). V was trimmed by 2 bases and J by 3 bases, leaving 16 bases between them. The CDR3 is made up of 16 amino acids. The V gene's germline CDR1 is MNHEY and CDR2 SVGAGI.

This chain links TRBV27 with TRBJ2-7; 7 bases fit TRBD2. V was pared by 5 bases and J by 2 bases, with 12 bases of the junction left unmatched. The CDR3 sequence is 16 residues long. Germline CDR1 reads MNHEY; CDR2 reads SMNVEV (reference sequence). The CDR3 DNA is TGTGCCAGCAGTCCTATATCGGCGAGCGGGGCCTACGAGCAGTACTTC. Translation gives CASSPISASGAYEQYF.

This clonotype was recorded a few times. This chain uses TRBV4-1 with TRBJ1-5; 7 bases are a match to TRBD1. Trimming removed 3 bases from V and 4 bases from J; junction bases left unmatched: 9. The CDR3 spans 16 residues. Germline V gene sequence: CDR1 MGHRA, CDR2 YSYEKL. Here the CDR3 DNA reads TGCGCCAGCAGCCAGAAGGGAGGACAGGAGAATCAGCCCCAGCATTTT. It specifies CASSQKGGQENQPQHF.

The sample holds many counts of this clonotype. This chain joins TRBV29-1 and TRBJ1-5; TRBD1 might be the D (5 bases). CDR3 length equals 13 residues. Germline V lookup: CDR1 SQVTM, CDR2 ANQGSEA. The CDR3 is CSVGDGGNQPQHF. CDR3 bases: TGCAGTGTGGGGGATGGTGGCAATCAGCCCCAGCATTTT.

This clonotype appeared a few times. The chain joins TRBV10-1 to TRBJ2-1; 10 bases fit TRBD2. The V gene's germline CDR1 is WNHNN and CDR2 SYGVQD (reference sequence). This CDR3 has 15 amino acids. V was pared by 9 bases and J by 8 bases, with 13 bases of the junction left unmatched. The CDR3 sequence is CARGASGSLWYEQFF. The CDR3 DNA is TGCGCCAGGGGGGCTAGCGGGAGTCTTTGGTATGAGCAGTTCTTC.

This clonotype was seen only a few times. The genes are TRBV20-1 and TRBJ2-7; D remains unclear. The V end lost 6 bases, the J end lost 2 bases, and 14 bases lay between the germline ends. Per the germline V gene, CDR1 is DFQATT and CDR2 is SNEGSKA (reference sequence). This CDR3 region has 13 residues. This CDR3 reads CSANRVRAYEQYF. CDR3 nucleotides: TGCAGTGCCAACCGGGTCCGGGCCTACGAGCAGTACTTC.